The 30 T cell receptor beta chains below all came from one sample that was sequenced in a study of graft-versus-host responses after intestinal transplantation. The table came from immunoSEQ multiplex PCR; TCRdb's copy has only in-frame clones and leaves some out. Here the sample spans 95,000 to 130,000 clones, 90% being singletons. No antigens are known for them. The source material was unstimulated CD4+ T cells sorted from spleen or lymph node cells, sampled before intestinal transplant. These receptors originate from a human donor who received an intestinal transplant.

The chain links TRBV18 to TRBJ1-1; the D gene is possibly TRBD1 (6 bases). V was shortened by 3 bases and J by 1 base, with 9 bases between the two germline ends. There are 14 residues in the CDR3. CDR1 and CDR2 (germline): KGHSH, LQKENI. The CDR3 spells CASSPTTGNTEAFF. CDR3 bases: TGTGCCAGCTCACCCACGACAGGGAACACTGAAGCTTTCTTT.

The V gene is TRBV6-1, the J gene TRBJ2-7; 11 positions match TRBD1. Germline V lookup: CDR1 MNHNS, CDR2 SASEGT. This CDR3 has 18 amino acids. J lost 0 bases, V lost 4 bases, and 11 bases had no gene match. CDR3 nucleotide sequence: TGTGCCAGCAGTGTACTCCCGGGCGGGACAGGGGGCTCCTACGAGCAGTACTTC. Its translation is CASSVLPGGTGGSYEQYF.

V and J are TRBV9 and TRBJ1-2; TRBD1 might be the D (5 bases). Germline V gene sequence: CDR1 SGDLS, CDR2 YYNGEE. The V gene lost 2 bases and the J gene lost 7 bases, with 12 bases spanning the gap. CDR3 size: 13 residues. CDR3 nucleotides: TGTGCCAGCAGCGTGGGGGGTTCAGTTGGCTACACCTTC. Translation gives CASSVGGSVGYTF.

The V and J genes are TRBV7-9 and TRBJ2-6, with D maybe TRBD2 (6 bases). This CDR3 contains 18 residues. Germline CDR1 and CDR2: SEHNR and FQNEAQ (reference sequence). V was trimmed by 3 bases and J by 2 bases, leaving 17 bases between them. The CDR3 loop reads CASSFSGLRGTGANVLTF. CDR3 sequence (DNA): TGTGCCAGCAGCTTCAGCGGACTAAGGGGAACTGGGGCCAACGTCCTGACTTTC.

In its sample, this clone was seen once. This likely comes from a read error, as the CDR3 has no conserved phenylalanine or tryptophan at its end. V is TRBV5-4 and J is TRBJ2-7, with 7 nucleotides matching TRBD1. Looked up from germline, CDR1 is SGHNT and CDR2 is YYREEE (reference sequence). The CDR3 contains 16 residues. The V gene end was trimmed by 2 bases and the J gene end by 7 bases; junction bases not matched to a gene: 15. CDR3 residues: CASSFVGFDRAREQYL. Written as DNA, the CDR3 is TGTGCCAGCAGCTTCGTCGGGTTCGACAGGGCGAGGGAGCAGTACCTC.

V gene TRBV19 combines with J gene TRBJ1-2; D remains unclear. The CDR3 is 15 amino acids. V was shortened by 5 bases and J by 4 bases, with 17 bases between the two germline ends. The V gene's germline CDR1 is LNHDA and CDR2 SQIVND (reference sequence). CDR3 amino acids: CASSSTTSASYGYTF. The DNA for the CDR3 is TGTGCCAGTAGTTCCACTACCTCGGCCTCCTATGGCTACACCTTC.

This chain links TRBV9 with TRBJ1-3, with 11 nucleotides matching TRBD1. The junction had 7 bases not matched to a gene; V was cut back by 2 bases and J by 3 bases. Per germline, CDR1 SGDLS and CDR2 YYNGEE. The CDR3 runs to 17 residues. This CDR3 is CASSVGQGAFYGNTIYF. CDR3 DNA: TGTGCCAGCAGCGTCGGACAGGGGGCCTTTTATGGAAACACCATATATTTT.

V usage is TRBV14 and J usage is TRBJ2-7, with D perhaps TRBD1 (5 bases). V lost 2 bases and J 9 bases, leaving 11 bases between the germline ends. The CDR3 totals 12 residues. Germline V gene data show CDR1 as SGHDN and CDR2 as FVKESK. CDR3 sequence reads: CASSQTRVGQYF. Here the CDR3 DNA reads TGTGCCAGCAGCCAAACCAGGGTTGGGCAGTACTTC. Together with reference TRBV14 and TRBJ2-7, the CDR3 gives the full variable domain: EAGVTQFPSHSVIEKGQTVTLRCDPISGHDNLYWYRRVMGKEIKFLLHFVKESKQDESGMPNNRFLAERTGGTYSTLKVQPAELEDSGVYFCASSQTRVGQYFGPGTRLTVT.

This chain joins TRBV5-6 and TRBJ2-3, with a weak D call TRBD1 (5 bases). Trimming took off 5 bases at V and 0 bases at J, with 10 bases between the two ends. This CDR3 comprises 14 residues. Germline V gene sequence: CDR1 SGHDT, CDR2 YYEEEE. The CDR3 nucleotides are TGTGCCAGCAGTCCCAGGGTTAGCACAGATACGCAGTATTTT. Its protein product is CASSPRVSTDTQYF.

The chain couples TRBV30 to TRBJ1-4; 7 bases agree with TRBD1. The ends lost 3 bases at V and 8 bases at J; junction bases unmatched: 6. This CDR3 contains 13 residues. Germline V gene lookup returns CDR1 GTSNPN and CDR2 SVGIG (reference sequence). The chain's CDR3 is CAWSRGGGEKLFF. Here the CDR3 DNA reads TGTGCCTGGAGCAGAGGGGGCGGCGAAAAACTGTTTTTT.

The chain couples TRBV6-5 to TRBJ1-2; D gene unclear. Germline V gene data show CDR1 as MNHEY and CDR2 as SVGAGI. V lost 5 bases to trimming and J lost 0 bases, with 7 bases between them. The CDR3 runs to 13 residues. CDR3 coding DNA: TGTGCCAGCAGTCGCGGGCCTAACTATGGCTACACCTTC. Protein: CASSRGPNYGYTF.

V usage is TRBV5-6 and J usage is TRBJ1-2; 7 nucleotides line up with TRBD1. The CDR3 runs to 14 residues. Germline V gives CDR1 SGHDT, CDR2 YYEEEE. V was pared by 1 base and J by 3 bases, with 3 bases of the junction left unmatched. CDR3 nucleotide sequence: TGTGCCAGCAGCTTGCAGGGGGGTTACTATGGCTACACCTTC. Translating it yields CASSLQGGYYGYTF.

This chain connects TRBV11-2 to TRBJ2-1; D ambiguous. There are 15 residues in the CDR3. Germline CDR1 is SGHAT and CDR2 is FQNNGV. The V end lost 0 bases, the J end lost 4 bases, and 10 bases lay between the germline ends. The CDR3 DNA reads TGTGCCAGCAGCTTAGAAGGCGGTCAGTACAATGAGCAGTTCTTC. Protein sequence: CASSLEGGQYNEQFF.

V usage is TRBV5-1 and J usage is TRBJ2-5; 9 nucleotides agree with TRBD1. Near its end, the DNA agrees better with TRBJ2-7, so the J call may be wrong. Per the germline V gene, CDR1 is SGHRS and CDR2 is YFSETQ. The CDR3 sequence is 15 residues long. CDR3 DNA: TGCGCCAGCAGCTTGGTAGGGGGGACAGGGCCCGAGCAGTACTTC. Residues: CASSLVGGTGPEQYF.

The chain joins TRBV12-5 to TRBJ2-1, with TRBD1 as a possible D gene (5 bases). Germline V gives CDR1 LGHNT, CDR2 FRNRAP. This CDR3 comprises 14 residues. V was trimmed by 6 bases and J by 2 bases, leaving 11 bases between them. CDR3 nucleotide sequence: TGTGCTAGTGGCCCAAGGGGCGCCTACAATGAGCAGTTCTTC. Translation: CASGPRGAYNEQFF.

The rearrangement links TRBV30 to TRBJ2-5; D unclear. Germline V gene lookup returns CDR1 GTSNPN and CDR2 SVGIG (reference sequence). This CDR3 is 13 amino acids long. With 1 base removed from V and 2 bases from J, the gap between germline ends came to 8 bases. The chain's CDR3 is CAWSGHVQETQYF. For the CDR3, the DNA is TGTGCCTGGAGTGGGCATGTGCAAGAGACCCAGTACTTC.

V is TRBV5-1 and J is TRBJ2-4; tentatively, D is TRBD2 (6 bases). The CDR3 totals 16 residues. V gave up 0 bases and J gave up 10 bases, with 20 bases separating them. Germline V gene lookup returns CDR1 SGHRS and CDR2 YFSETQ. CDR3 bases: TGCGCCAGCAGCTTGGCCCTAAGTCGGGAGATAGAGATTCAGTACTTC. This translates into CASSLALSREIEIQYF.

V usage is TRBV10-1 and J usage is TRBJ2-3; no firm D call. The CDR3 extends over 14 amino acids. The germline V gene encodes CDR1 WNHNN and CDR2 SYGVQD (reference sequence). The ends were cut back, 5 bases at V and 1 base at J, with 10 bases in the middle. CDR3 in DNA: TGCGCCAGCAGTATGTCAGATCGCACAGATACGCAGTATTTT. Protein: CASSMSDRTDTQYF.

J is TRBJ2-2 and V is TRBV2, with a tentative D call TRBD2 (6 bases). The germline CDR1 and CDR2 sequences are SNHLY and FYNNEI. CDR3 size: 15 residues. Trimming left V 5 bases short and J 1 base short, with 11 bases between. The CDR3 DNA follows: TGTGCCAGCAGTATAGAGCGGGTGAACACCGGGGAGCTGTTTTTT. It translates to CASSIERVNTGELFF.

The V call is TRBV6-5, the J call TRBJ2-2; 7 bases agree with TRBD1. Germline V gene data show CDR1 as MNHEY and CDR2 as SVGAGI. The CDR3 totals 15 residues. J gave up 1 base and V 2 bases, and 1 base lay outside the gene matches. The CDR3 is CASSYGTVNTGELFF. CDR3 sequence (DNA): TGTGCCAGCAGTTACGGGACAGTGAACACCGGGGAGCTGTTTTTT.

With regard to this clone: Sequence at one end of the junction differs from germline and may be a read error. The V gene is TRBV6-1, the J gene TRBJ1-4; D is uncertain. The length of the CDR3 is 12 residues. Looked up from germline, CDR1 is MNHNS and CDR2 is SASEGT. The CDR3 coding sequence is TGTGCCAGCAGTGGACAACGGTCGGTTATCGCTTTT. It is translated as CASSGQRSVIAF.

The chain links TRBV7-8 to TRBJ1-2; D gene unclear. CDR1 and CDR2 from the germline V gene are SGHVS and FQNEAQ. The CDR3 loop spans 14 amino acids. V lost 1 base, J lost 2 bases, and 8 bases lay in between. The CDR3 loop reads CASSLGPGNYGYTF. The CDR3 DNA follows: TGTGCCAGCAGCTTAGGTCCGGGAAACTATGGCTACACCTTC.

The chain employs TRBV6-5 and TRBJ2-7; 8 nucleotides match TRBD1. Trimming cost V 6 bases and J 1 base; bases outside gene matches: 5. The CDR3 covers 14 residues. Germline values: CDR1 MNHEY, CDR2 SVGAGI. As DNA, the CDR3 is TGTGCCAGCAGACGGGGACAGGTATCCTACGAGCAGTACTTC. This codes for CASRRGQVSYEQYF.

The rearrangement links TRBV19 to TRBJ2-1; maybe TRBD1 (6 bases). In germline, CDR1 is LNHDA, CDR2 SQIVND (reference sequence). CDR3 length: 12 residues. V lost 4 bases and J lost 11, with 12 bases in between. Here the CDR3 reads CASSTDRLKQFF. In DNA form, the CDR3 reads TGTGCCAGTAGTACCGACAGGCTGAAGCAGTTCTTC.

The chain employs TRBV5-1 and TRBJ2-1; TRBD2 agrees at 7 bases. V lost 4 bases to trimming and J lost 4 bases; unmatched junction nucleotides: 5. The CDR3 covers 14 residues. The germline CDR1 and CDR2 sequences are SGHRS and YFSETQ. The chain's CDR3 is CASSPTGGYNEQFF. The CDR3 coding sequence is TGCGCCAGCAGCCCCACCGGGGGGTACAATGAGCAGTTCTTC.

The rearrangement links TRBV7-9 to TRBJ2-2; 12 bases line up with TRBD2. The germline V gene encodes CDR1 SEHNR and CDR2 FQNEAQ (reference sequence). This CDR3 is built from 18 residues. V dropped 3 bases and J dropped 4; count of bases not matched to a gene: 9. The CDR3: CASSFGLAGGPSTGELFF. CDR3 in DNA: TGTGCCAGCAGCTTCGGGCTAGCGGGAGGGCCAAGCACCGGGGAGCTGTTTTTT.

In nucleotides, the CDR3 is TGCGCCAGCGGCAATCTTGTTGGCGAGCAGTACTTC. Amino acids: CASGNLVGEQYF. V is TRBV10-1 and J is TRBJ2-7; D is unclear. Germline CDR1 and CDR2: WNHNN and SYGVQD (reference sequence). This CDR3 is 12 amino acids long. Trimming took off 8 bases at V and 6 bases at J, with 14 bases between the two ends.

The rearrangement joins TRBV6-1 to TRBJ1-1; D perhaps matches TRBD1 (6 bases). CDR1 is MNHNS and CDR2 is SASEGT in the germline V gene. Trimming took off 5 bases at V and 0 bases at J, with 13 bases between the two ends. There are 15 residues in the CDR3. The DNA of the CDR3 is TGTGCCAGCAGTAAACAGGGAACCCTGAACACTGAAGCTTTCTTT. The encoded protein is CASSKQGTLNTEAFF.

The CDR3 bases are TGTGCCAGCAGCTTTGCGGGAAGGGTTGGCAATGAGCAGTTCTTC. Protein sequence: CASSFAGRVGNEQFF. The rearrangement joins TRBV5-6 to TRBJ2-1; tentative D call: TRBD2 (6 bases). The CDR3 runs 15 residues. Germline assignment: CDR1 SGHDT and CDR2 YYEEEE. Trimming took 2 bases from V and 6 from J, leaving 15 bases between them.

The CDR3: CASSPFDRAYNNEQFF. In DNA, the CDR3 is TGTGCCAGCAGCCCATTCGACAGGGCATATAACAATGAGCAGTTCTTC. The gene calls are TRBV14 and TRBJ2-1; 7 positions match TRBD1. In germline, CDR1 is SGHDN, CDR2 FVKESK. Trimming removed 4 bases from V and 5 bases from J; junction bases left unmatched: 11. The CDR3 spans 16 residues.